The clone carrying this T cell receptor (beta chain) has more than one count but fewer than ten. The antigen remains unidentified. The data originate from a study of beta chain features in type 1 diabetes. Germline V gene sequence: CDR1 SGHTA, CDR2 FQGTGA. This CDR3 spans 15 amino acids. V lost 7 bases and J 3 bases, leaving 18 bases between the germline ends. Overall study results and limits: Shorter TCRB CDR3s, moderately but significantly so, marked every one of the four CD4+ subsets in Type 1 diabetes patients.

Reverse transcription of all isolated RNA meant that expressed TCRB transcripts were sequenced. Some clones are missing from TCRdb's copy, which holds only in-frame ones; the method was immunoSEQ multiplex PCR. This sample has around 150,000 clones, with around a tenth found just once. Heparinised blood was drawn once per donor, averaging about 100 mL. This rearrangement joins TRBV7-3 to TRBJ1-1; tentative D call: TRBD1 (5 bases). Sequenced material: central memory CD4+ T cells from blood. The sequence was obtained from a young man with type 1 diabetes. CDR3 sequence reads: CASKQRAGRDTEAFF. CDR3 bases: TGTGCCAGCAAACAAAGGGCAGGGAGGGACACTGAAGCTTTCTTT. The full variable domain, its missing parts supplied by reference TRBV7-3 and TRBJ1-1, is GAGVSQTPSNKVTEKGKYVELRCDPISGHTALYWYRQSLGQGPEFLIYFQGTGAADDSGLPNDRFFAVRPEGSVSTLKIQRTERGDSAVYLCASKQRAGRDTEAFFGQGTRLTVV.